A single sample is the source of the 26 T cell receptor beta chains below, sequenced in a study of blood T cells in healthy people across ages. A second roughly 6 to 12 cycle PCR used barcoded and J-beta primers. TCRdb called the 5' RACE reads again in MiXCR, with one record for every CDR3 protein. The sample holds about 780,000 distinct CDR3 sequences; about 42% are singletons and the top ten take 15% to 20%. Sequenced material: blood. The receptors stem from an elderly man in good health.

The chain couples TRBV20-1 to TRBJ2-1, with 10 nucleotides matching TRBD1. Germline V gene sequence: CDR1 DFQATT, CDR2 SNEGSKA (reference sequence). This CDR3 comprises 13 residues. J was trimmed by 8 bases and V by 6 bases; bases with no gene match: 7. This CDR3 reads CSAWTGGTDEQFF. As DNA, the CDR3 is TGCAGTGCATGGACAGGGGGGACAGATGAGCAGTTCTTC.

Concerning this clonotype: Relative to the germline gene, one junction end is altered; a read error may explain this. The V and J genes are TRBV6-5 and TRBJ2-3; unclear D gene. The CDR3 is 13 residues long. In germline, CDR1 is MNHEY, CDR2 SVGAGI. DNA for the CDR3: TGTGCCAGCAGTGACTCGATAGGGTATACGCAGTATTTT. Its protein is CASSDSIGYTQYF.

This chain joins TRBV6-1 and TRBJ1-5; D is perhaps TRBD1 (5 bases). This CDR3 contains 13 residues. From germline, CDR1 is MNHNS and CDR2 SASEGT. V dropped 11 bases and J dropped 2 bases, with 13 bases sitting between them. The CDR3 region has the DNA TGTGCCGCCGGGGGTCCGGGCAATCAGCCCCAGCATTTT. This gives the protein CAAGGPGNQPQHF.

The rearrangement joins TRBV20-1 to TRBJ2-7; D is unclear. The CDR3 has 15 amino acids. Germline loops: CDR1 DFQATT, CDR2 SNEGSKA (reference sequence). Trimming took 3 bases from V and 3 from J, leaving 18 bases between them. The CDR3 reads CSASSKAKKLYEQYF. DNA for the CDR3: TGCAGTGCTAGTTCCAAAGCTAAGAAACTCTACGAGCAGTACTTC.

The gene calls are TRBV29-1 and TRBJ2-2; 9 nucleotides line up with TRBD1. The CDR3 runs to 17 residues. V dropped 3 bases and J dropped 7; count of bases not matched to a gene: 15. Germline V CDR1 and CDR2: SQVTM, ANQGSEA. The CDR3 region is CSVEGQGGQLALGELFF. The CDR3 DNA reads TGCAGCGTTGAGGGACAGGGCGGGCAGCTAGCTCTCGGGGAGCTGTTTTTT.

The chain couples TRBV5-1 to TRBJ1-5, with D tentatively TRBD1 (6 bases). The CDR3 has 15 residues. Germline CDR1 SGHRS, CDR2 YFSETQ. V was pared by 1 base and J by 4 bases, with 12 bases between. CDR3 bases: TGCGCCAGCAGCTTGACTACAGGGCGAAATCAGCCCCAGCATTTT. This encodes CASSLTTGRNQPQHF. The full variable domain, completed using reference TRBV5-1 and TRBJ1-5, is KAGVTQTPRYLIKTRGQQVTLSCSPISGHRSVSWYQQTPGQGLQFLFEYFSETQRNKGNFPGRFSGRQFSNSRSEMNVSTLELGDSALYLCASSLTTGRNQPQHFGDGTRLSIL.

The rearrangement links TRBV3-1 to TRBJ2-7; D possibly corresponds to TRBD2 (6 bases). In germline, CDR1 is LGHDT, CDR2 YNNKEL (reference sequence). The CDR3 consists of 15 residues. The V end lost 0 bases, the J end lost 4 bases, and 13 bases lay between the germline ends. Here the CDR3 DNA reads TGTGCCAGCAGCCAAGAAGGTGGACGGGGGTACGAGCAGTACTTC. Its translation: CASSQEGGRGYEQYF.

V is TRBV2 and J is TRBJ2-1, with 7 bases that match TRBD1. This CDR3 is 14 amino acids long. After removal of 6 bases from V and 3 bases from J, the junction contained 5 bases not matched to a gene. The germline gives CDR1 SNHLY, CDR2 FYNNEI. The CDR3 here is CASSRTGIYNEQFF. CDR3 nucleotides: TGTGCCAGCAGCCGGACAGGCATCTACAATGAGCAGTTCTTC.

V gene TRBV7-9 combines with J gene TRBJ2-6; D is ambiguous. CDR1 is SEHNR and CDR2 is FQNEAQ in the germline V gene (reference sequence). V lost 11 bases and J 0 bases, leaving 8 bases between the germline ends. CDR3 length equals 13 residues. CDR3: CAPAASGANVLTF. The CDR3 DNA sequence: TGTGCCCCGGCTGCCTCTGGGGCCAACGTCCTGACTTTC.

The genes are TRBV5-1 and TRBJ2-2, with D possibly being TRBD2 (5 bases). The CDR3 consists of 14 residues. The germline V and J ends were trimmed by 0 bases and 13 bases, with 16 bases remaining between them. Germline V gives CDR1 SGHRS, CDR2 YFSETQ. CDR3 in DNA: TGCGCCAGCAGCTTGGAGCGGCATCCGATAGGGCTGTTTTTT. Translated, it gives CASSLERHPIGLFF.

This clonotype was seen only a few times. The rearrangement links TRBV10-1 to TRBJ2-3; D is perhaps TRBD1 (6 bases). Per the germline V gene, CDR1 is WNHNN and CDR2 is SYGVQD (reference sequence). V lost 4 bases and J lost 6, with 11 bases in between. There are 13 residues in the CDR3. The CDR3: CASSAAQGDTQYF. In DNA, the CDR3 is TGCGCCAGCAGTGCCGCCCAGGGGGATACGCAGTATTTT.

V gene TRBV5-1 combines with J gene TRBJ2-7, with 7 bases aligning to TRBD1. Per germline, CDR1 SGHRS and CDR2 YFSETQ. V was clipped by 3 bases and J by 3 bases; unmatched bases: 6. The CDR3 is 14 amino acids. The CDR3 here is CASSYGTELYEQYF. Written as DNA, the CDR3 is TGCGCCAGCAGCTACGGGACAGAACTCTACGAGCAGTACTTC.

This chain connects TRBV4-1 to TRBJ2-2, with a possible D match to TRBD2 (5 bases). Between the trimmed V and J ends, which lost 1 base and 4 bases, there was a span of 10 bases. Per the germline V gene, CDR1 is MGHRA and CDR2 is YSYEKL. The CDR3 has 15 residues. DNA of the CDR3: TGCGCCAGCAGCCAAGGGCTAGGAGGCACCGGGGAGCTGTTTTTT. This codes for CASSQGLGGTGELFF.

The chain is built from TRBV10-3 and TRBJ2-1, with D perhaps matching TRBD2 (5 bases). The V gene lost 0 bases and the J gene lost 0 bases, with 6 bases spanning the gap. Germline CDR1 is ENHRY and CDR2 is SYGVKD. The CDR3 covers 15 residues. The DNA for the CDR3 is TGTGCCATCAGTGAGTCGGGAGACTCCTACAATGAGCAGTTCTTC. This sequence encodes CAISESGDSYNEQFF.

V gene TRBV5-1 combines with J gene TRBJ1-1; tentatively, D is TRBD1 (5 bases). The germline V gene has CDR1 SGHRS and CDR2 YFSETQ. V shed 4 bases and J shed 5 bases, with 18 bases lying between them. This CDR3 has 15 residues. The CDR3 nucleotides read TGCGCCAGCAGCCTCACCGGGGGATGGAGTACTGAAGCTTTCTTT. Its protein product is CASSLTGGWSTEAFF.

This clonotype was seen only a few times. The CDR3 reads CASSRPTQSYNEQYF. CDR3 nucleotides: TGTGCCAGCAGCCGACCGACCCAGTCCTACAATGAGCAGTACTTC. V and J are TRBV7-2 and TRBJ2-1; D gene uncertain. The last part of the DNA fits TRBJ2-7 better; the J call may be wrong. Germline-derived CDR1 and CDR2 are SGHTA and FQGNSA. The CDR3 totals 15 residues.

J is TRBJ2-7 and V is TRBV10-3, with TRBD2 identical over 14 bases. Losses at the gene ends were 4 bases for V and 7 bases for J; bases not matched to a gene: 9. CDR3 length equals 16 residues. Germline V gene lookup returns CDR1 ENHRY and CDR2 SYGVKD. The CDR3 coding sequence is TGTGCCATCAGTGGCCCAGGACTAGCGGGAGGAAGGGAGCAGTACTTC. Translated, it gives CAISGPGLAGGREQYF.

The chain combines TRBV20-1 with TRBJ2-7, with 10 bases fitting TRBD2. The germline V gene has CDR1 DFQATT and CDR2 SNEGSKA (reference sequence). The CDR3 runs to 14 residues. After removal of 6 bases from V and 1 base from J, the junction contained 6 bases not matched to a gene. The CDR3 DNA reads as TGCAGTGCCGAGCGGGGGGGCTATTCCTACGAGCAGTACTTC. Protein product: CSAERGGYSYEQYF.

The gene calls are TRBV2 and TRBJ2-1; 7 bases are shared with TRBD1. The assigned J gene may be wrong: the sequence end matches TRBJ2-7 better. This CDR3 is built from 11 residues. Germline V gene data show CDR1 as SNHLY and CDR2 as FYNNEI. This CDR3 reads CASRDRQGQYF. CDR3 in DNA: TGTGCCAGCAGGGATAGACAGGGGCAGTACTTC.

The chain employs TRBV6-5 and TRBJ2-5; D not resolved. With the DNA end fitting TRBJ2-7 better, the J assignment may be wrong. CDR3 length: 13 amino acids. Germline V lookup: CDR1 MNHEY, CDR2 SVGAGI. CDR3 nucleotides: TGTGCCAGCAGTTACCGCAGTACGGGCGAGCAGTACTTC. Translated: CASSYRSTGEQYF.

This chain links TRBV7-9 with TRBJ2-3; TRBD2 agrees at 10 bases. The V gene end was trimmed by 5 bases and the J gene end by 4 bases; junction bases not matched to a gene: 12. Germline V gene lookup returns CDR1 SEHNR and CDR2 FQNEAQ (reference sequence). This CDR3 is 17 amino acids long. CDR3 amino acids: CASSPSTASGSSDTQYF. CDR3 in DNA: TGTGCCAGCAGCCCCAGTACGGCTAGCGGGAGTTCAGATACGCAGTATTTT.

This sequence joins TRBV5-1 and TRBJ2-3, with D tentatively TRBD1 or TRBD2 (6 bases each). Germline values: CDR1 SGHRS, CDR2 YFSETQ. Trimming left V 1 base short and J 4 bases short, with 13 bases between. The CDR3 totals 15 residues. The DNA of the CDR3 is TGCGCCAGCAGCTTGTGGGGGGCCGTCGCAGATACGCAGTATTTT. Translating it yields CASSLWGAVADTQYF.

The V call is TRBV6-5, the J call TRBJ2-3, with TRBD2 matching over 7 bases. Germline CDR1 reads MNHEY; CDR2 reads SVGAGI. The CDR3 runs 16 residues. Unmatched junction bases numbered 12, after V lost 6 bases and J lost 3 bases. The CDR3 DNA sequence: TGTGCCAGCAGCCATACTAGCGAGGGCGGAACAGATACGCAGTATTTT. This gives the protein CASSHTSEGGTDTQYF.

This clonotype has a count of ten or more. The chain uses TRBV5-1 and TRBJ2-1; D is perhaps TRBD2 (5 bases). The CDR3 has 14 amino acids. Between the trimmed V and J ends, which lost 0 bases and 7 bases, there was a span of 11 bases. CDR1 is SGHRS, CDR2 YFSETQ, per germline. The chain's CDR3 is CASSLEVGVNEQFF. In DNA, the CDR3 is TGCGCCAGCAGCTTGGAGGTGGGAGTAAATGAGCAGTTCTTC.

This clonotype was recorded at least ten times. The chain couples TRBV12-3 or TRBV12-4 to TRBJ2-3; D gene ambiguous. V was cut by 1 base and J by 6 bases, with 11 bases left in between. This CDR3 contains 14 residues. CDR3 region: CASSLGILGDTQYF. CDR3 nucleotides: TGTGCCAGCAGTTTAGGGATCTTAGGTGATACGCAGTATTTT.

V and J are TRBV4-2 and TRBJ2-1; D tentatively fits TRBD1 or TRBD2 (5 bases each). There are 15 residues in the CDR3. V was clipped by 4 bases and J by 5 bases, with 15 bases between them. CDR1 is LGHNA, CDR2 YNFKEQ, per germline. CDR3 residues: CASSRTGASDNEQFF. The CDR3 DNA follows: TGTGCCAGCAGCCGCACCGGGGCAAGCGACAATGAGCAGTTCTTC.